The 10 T cell receptor beta chains in this list originate from one sample, sequenced in a study of identical twins. In TCRdb, the 5' RACE reads were re-called with MiXCR into one record per CDR3 protein. This sample yields some 1,600,000 distinct CDR3 sequences, of which around a third are seen a single time; around 0.3% belongs to the top ten. The sample comprised cord blood. The receptors come from a newborn girl in good health.

The table lists this clonotype with a few counts. This chain joins TRBV7-9 and TRBJ2-1; 7 positions agree with TRBD1. Per the germline V gene, CDR1 is SEHNR and CDR2 is FQNEAQ (reference sequence). The CDR3 is made up of 12 amino acids. Trimming took 5 bases from V and 11 from J; bases not matched to a gene: 6. CDR3: CASSHKQGKQFF. The CDR3 bases are TGTGCCAGCAGCCACAAACAGGGGAAGCAGTTCTTC.

This clonotype showed up just a few times. The chain is built from TRBV11-2 and TRBJ2-3; 11 nucleotides line up with TRBD2. The germline CDR1 and CDR2 sequences are SGHAT and FQNNGV. The ends lost 5 bases at V and 1 base at J; junction bases unmatched: 11. The CDR3 runs to 18 residues. The CDR3 region is CASSLNAGTSGGTDTQYF. CDR3 in DNA: TGTGCCAGCAGCCTCAACGCCGGGACTAGCGGTGGCACAGATACGCAGTATTTT.

V is TRBV18 and J is TRBJ2-7, with a weak D call TRBD2 (6 bases). The CDR3 is 13 amino acids. The V end lost 6 bases, the J end lost 7 bases, and 16 bases lay between the germline ends. CDR1 KGHSH and CDR2 LQKENI come from the germline V gene. Here the CDR3 reads CASSPGGYNEQYF. As DNA, the CDR3 is TGTGCCAGCTCTCCTGGGGGGTACAATGAGCAGTACTTC.

This clonotype was recorded at least ten times. This chain links TRBV6-5 with TRBJ2-3, with a weak D call TRBD1 (5 bases). This CDR3 spans 15 amino acids. Germline CDR1 is MNHEY and CDR2 is SVGAGI. The V end lost 4 bases, the J end lost 0 bases, and 11 bases lay between the germline ends. CDR3 nucleotide sequence: TGTGCCAGCAGTTTCAGACAGTCTAGCACAGATACGCAGTATTTT. Encoded protein: CASSFRQSSTDTQYF.

The J gene is TRBJ1-2, the V gene TRBV4-1; D uncertain. This CDR3 has 17 residues. Germline CDR1 and CDR2: MGHRA and YSYEKL. Trimming stripped 1 base from V and 0 bases from J, with 15 bases between. The CDR3 here is CASSQVWNSRPNYGYTF. The CDR3 bases are TGCGCCAGCAGCCAAGTATGGAATTCCAGGCCTAACTATGGCTACACCTTC.

For this clonotype: A much larger clonotype is one base distant, so this may be a read error. V usage is TRBV7-9 and J usage is TRBJ1-2; D gene uncertain. CDR1 and CDR2 from the germline V gene are SEHNR and FQNEAQ (reference sequence). The CDR3 loop spans 12 amino acids. V dropped 2 bases and J dropped 3 bases, with 4 bases sitting between them. The CDR3 protein is CASSLKHYGYTF. The CDR3 region has the DNA TGTGCCAGCAGCTTAAAGCACTATGGCTACACCTTC.

V is TRBV18 and J is TRBJ2-1, with D perhaps being TRBD1 or TRBD2 (5 bases each). Trimming stripped 5 bases from V and 5 bases from J, with 13 bases between. This CDR3 comprises 14 residues. Germline assignment: CDR1 KGHSH and CDR2 LQKENI. This chain's CDR3 is CASSLILGDNEQFF. CDR3 bases: TGTGCCAGCTCATTGATCCTGGGGGACAATGAGCAGTTCTTC.

The chain carries TRBV5-1 and TRBJ2-1, with D possibly being TRBD1 (5 bases). The CDR3 covers 15 residues. CDR1 is SGHRS and CDR2 is YFSETQ in the germline V gene. V lost 4 bases and J 1 base, leaving 12 bases between the germline ends. The CDR3 is CASSTWGESYNEQFF. As DNA, the CDR3 is TGCGCCAGCAGCACCTGGGGCGAATCCTACAATGAGCAGTTCTTC.

The chain carries TRBV28 and TRBJ2-2; D unresolved. In germline, CDR1 is MDHEN, CDR2 SYDVKM. This CDR3 has 14 residues. The V end was cut by 0 bases, the J end by 3 bases, with 5 bases between. CDR3 region: CASSLWTHTGELFF. The CDR3 coding sequence is TGTGCCAGCAGTTTATGGACACACACCGGGGAGCTGTTTTTT.

The chain carries TRBV20-1 and TRBJ2-4; D is unresolved. CDR3 length: 13 amino acids. V dropped 1 base and J dropped 8 bases, with 12 bases sitting between them. Per germline, CDR1 DFQATT and CDR2 SNEGSKA (reference sequence). CDR3 residues: CSARVHGLDIQYF. CDR3 sequence (DNA): TGCAGTGCTAGAGTACACGGTTTGGACATTCAGTACTTC.